This T cell receptor beta chain was recovered during a study of blood T cell repertoires in COVID-19. Study in general: Acute-phase and convalescent COVID-19 samples originated in the United States, Italy and Spain. Sources were T cells, B-cell-depleted T cells, or PBMCs; the material itself was cDNA or gDNA.

Original analysis: Nucleated cell counts were estimated from reference gene primer amplification. Only in-frame clones appear in the TCRdb table, and some are missing; sequencing was by immunoSEQ multiplex PCR. D and trimming were read from the DNA, whereas the V and J calls and clone size are those reported in that table. Among roughly 300,000 clones listed, 87% were seen once. There are 11 residues in the CDR3. CDR1 is LGHDT and CDR2 is YNNKEL in the germline V gene (reference sequence). The ends were cut back, 6 bases at V and 3 bases at J, with 6 bases in the middle. The receptor comes from a woman in her thirties or forties who had recovered from COVID-19. The specimen sequenced was peripheral blood. This chain links TRBV3-1 (or the pseudogene TRBV3-2) with TRBJ2-7; D gene unclear. CDR3 sequence (DNA): TGTGCCAGCAGTCTTCGCTACGAGCAGTACTTC. Translating it yields CASSLRYEQYF.